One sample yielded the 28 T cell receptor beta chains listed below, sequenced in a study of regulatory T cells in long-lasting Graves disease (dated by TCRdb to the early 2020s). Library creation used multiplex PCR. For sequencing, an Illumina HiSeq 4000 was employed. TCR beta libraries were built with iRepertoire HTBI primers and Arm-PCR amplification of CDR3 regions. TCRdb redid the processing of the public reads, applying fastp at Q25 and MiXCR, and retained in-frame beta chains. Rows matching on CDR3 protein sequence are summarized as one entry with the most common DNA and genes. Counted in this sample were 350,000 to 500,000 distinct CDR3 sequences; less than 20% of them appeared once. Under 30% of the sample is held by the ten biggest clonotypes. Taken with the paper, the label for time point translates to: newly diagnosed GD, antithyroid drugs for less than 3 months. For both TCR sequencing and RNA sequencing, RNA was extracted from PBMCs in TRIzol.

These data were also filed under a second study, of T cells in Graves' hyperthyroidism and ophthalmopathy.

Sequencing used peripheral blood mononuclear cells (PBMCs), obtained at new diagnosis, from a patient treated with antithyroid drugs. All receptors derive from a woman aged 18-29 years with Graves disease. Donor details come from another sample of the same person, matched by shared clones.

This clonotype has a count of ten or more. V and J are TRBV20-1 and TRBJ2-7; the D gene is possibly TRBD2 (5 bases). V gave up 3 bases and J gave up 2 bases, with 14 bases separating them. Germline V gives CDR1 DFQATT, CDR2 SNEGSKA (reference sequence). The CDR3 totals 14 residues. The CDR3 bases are TGCAGTGCTAGGATTCAGCTAGCCCCCTACGAGCAGTACTTC. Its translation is CSARIQLAPYEQYF.

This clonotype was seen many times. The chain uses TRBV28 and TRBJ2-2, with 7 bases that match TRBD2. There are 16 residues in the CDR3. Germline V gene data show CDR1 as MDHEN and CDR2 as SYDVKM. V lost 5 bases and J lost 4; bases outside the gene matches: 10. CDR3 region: CASSSGGSTGTGELFF. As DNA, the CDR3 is TGTGCCAGCAGTAGTGGCGGGAGTACGGGCACCGGGGAGCTGTTTTTT.

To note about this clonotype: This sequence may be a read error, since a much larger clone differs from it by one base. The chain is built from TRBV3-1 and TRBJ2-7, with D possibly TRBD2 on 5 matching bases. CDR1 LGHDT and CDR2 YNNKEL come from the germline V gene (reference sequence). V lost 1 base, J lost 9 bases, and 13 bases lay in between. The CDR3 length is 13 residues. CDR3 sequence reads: CASSQVTGRGQYF. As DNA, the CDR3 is TGTGCCAGCAGCCAAGTGACCGGTCGGGGGCAGTACTTC.

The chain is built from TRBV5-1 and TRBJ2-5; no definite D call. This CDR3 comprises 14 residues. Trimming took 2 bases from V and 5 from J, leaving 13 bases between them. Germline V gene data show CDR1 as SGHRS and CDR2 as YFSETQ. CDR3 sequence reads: CASSFLTVVETQYF. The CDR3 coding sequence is TGCGCCAGCAGCTTCCTTACAGTCGTGGAGACCCAGTACTTC.

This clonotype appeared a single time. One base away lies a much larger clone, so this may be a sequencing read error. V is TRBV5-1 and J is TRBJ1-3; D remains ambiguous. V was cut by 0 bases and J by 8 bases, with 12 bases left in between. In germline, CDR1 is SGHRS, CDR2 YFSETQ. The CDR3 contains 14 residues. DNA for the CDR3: TGCGCCAGCAGCTTGGCGGCAGGAGGAGACACCATATATTTT. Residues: CASSLAAGGDTIYF.

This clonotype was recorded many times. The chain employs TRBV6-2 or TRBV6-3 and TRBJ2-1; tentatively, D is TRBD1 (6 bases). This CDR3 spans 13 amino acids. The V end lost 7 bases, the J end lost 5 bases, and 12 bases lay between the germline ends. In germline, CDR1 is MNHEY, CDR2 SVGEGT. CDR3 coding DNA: TGTGCCAGCACGAGGGGGTGGGACAATGAGCAGTTCTTC. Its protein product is CASTRGWDNEQFF.

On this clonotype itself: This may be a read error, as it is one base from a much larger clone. In DNA, the CDR3 is TGTGCCAGCAGCTTGATGAAGGGGTGGGGGACAGATACGCAGTATTTT. Its translation: CASSLMKGWGTDTQYF. V usage is TRBV7-3 and J usage is TRBJ2-3, with D perhaps given as TRBD1 or TRBD2 (5 bases each). Trimming removed 3 bases at V and 3 bases at J, with 16 bases between. Germline-derived CDR1 and CDR2 are SGHTA and FQGTGA. CDR3 length: 16 residues.

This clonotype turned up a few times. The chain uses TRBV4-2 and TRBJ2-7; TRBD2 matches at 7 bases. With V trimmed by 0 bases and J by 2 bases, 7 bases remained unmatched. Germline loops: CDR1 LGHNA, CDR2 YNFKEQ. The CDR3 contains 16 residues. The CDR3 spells CASSQDPQRGPYEQYF. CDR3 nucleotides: TGTGCCAGCAGCCAAGATCCCCAGCGGGGCCCCTACGAGCAGTACTTC.

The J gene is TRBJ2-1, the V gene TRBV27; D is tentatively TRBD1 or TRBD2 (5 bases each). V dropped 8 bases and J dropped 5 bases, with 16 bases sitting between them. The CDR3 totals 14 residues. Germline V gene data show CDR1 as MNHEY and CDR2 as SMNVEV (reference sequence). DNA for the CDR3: TGTGCCAGCGGGACCTCATCCCCCCACAATGAGCAGTTCTTC. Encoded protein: CASGTSSPHNEQFF.

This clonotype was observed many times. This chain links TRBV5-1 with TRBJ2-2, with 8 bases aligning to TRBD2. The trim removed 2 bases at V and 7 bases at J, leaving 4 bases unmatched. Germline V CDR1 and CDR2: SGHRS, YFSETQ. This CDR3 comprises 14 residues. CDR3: CASSLLAVDGELFF. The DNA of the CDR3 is TGCGCCAGCAGCTTACTAGCGGTCGACGGGGAGCTGTTTTTT.

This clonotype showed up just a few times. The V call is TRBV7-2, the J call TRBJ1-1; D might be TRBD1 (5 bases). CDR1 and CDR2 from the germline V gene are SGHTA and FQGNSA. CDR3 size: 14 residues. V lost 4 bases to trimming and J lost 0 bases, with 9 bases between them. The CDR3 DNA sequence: TGTGCCAGCAGCTCCTCGACAGTGAACACTGAAGCTTTCTTT. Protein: CASSSSTVNTEAFF.

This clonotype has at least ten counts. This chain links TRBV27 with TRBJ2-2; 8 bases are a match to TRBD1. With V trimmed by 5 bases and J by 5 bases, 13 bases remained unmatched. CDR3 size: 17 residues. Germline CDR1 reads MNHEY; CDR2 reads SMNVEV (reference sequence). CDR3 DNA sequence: TGTGCCAGCAGTCGACAGGGGTGGTGGGAGGATACCGGGGAGCTGTTTTTT. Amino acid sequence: CASSRQGWWEDTGELFF.

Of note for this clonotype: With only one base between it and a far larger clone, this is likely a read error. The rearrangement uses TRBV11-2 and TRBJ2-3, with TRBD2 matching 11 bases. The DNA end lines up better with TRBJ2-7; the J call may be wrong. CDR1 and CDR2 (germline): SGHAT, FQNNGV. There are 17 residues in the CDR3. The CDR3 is CASSLEWTSGFYYEQYF. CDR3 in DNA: TGTGCCAGCAGCTTAGAGTGGACTAGCGGGTTTTATTACGAGCAGTACTTC.

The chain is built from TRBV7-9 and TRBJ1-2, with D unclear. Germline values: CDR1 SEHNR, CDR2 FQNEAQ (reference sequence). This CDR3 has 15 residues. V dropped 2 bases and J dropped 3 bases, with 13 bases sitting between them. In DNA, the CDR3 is TGTGCCAGCAGCTTAACACCGCCCGGGGACTATGGCTACACCTTC. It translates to CASSLTPPGDYGYTF.

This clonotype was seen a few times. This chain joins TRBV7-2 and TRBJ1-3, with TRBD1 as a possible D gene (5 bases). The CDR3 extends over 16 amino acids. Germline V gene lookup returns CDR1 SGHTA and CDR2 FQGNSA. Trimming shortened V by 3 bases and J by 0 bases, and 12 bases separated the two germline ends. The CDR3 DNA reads TGTGCCAGCAGCTTCCGGGGGGGGTTCTCTGGAAACACCATATATTTT. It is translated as CASSFRGGFSGNTIYF. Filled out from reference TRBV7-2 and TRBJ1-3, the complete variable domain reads GAGVSQSPSNKVTEKGKDVELRCDPISGHTALYWYRQSLGQGLEFLIYFQGNSAPDKSGLPSDRFSAERTGGSVSTLTIQRTQQEDSAVYLCASSFRGGFSGNTIYFGEGSWLTVV.

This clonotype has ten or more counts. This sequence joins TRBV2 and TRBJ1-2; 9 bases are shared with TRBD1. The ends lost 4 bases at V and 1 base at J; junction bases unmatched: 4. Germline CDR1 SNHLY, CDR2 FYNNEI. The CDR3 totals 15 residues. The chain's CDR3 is CASSAGQGGNYGYTF. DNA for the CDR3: TGTGCCAGCAGTGCGGGACAGGGAGGTAACTATGGCTACACCTTC.

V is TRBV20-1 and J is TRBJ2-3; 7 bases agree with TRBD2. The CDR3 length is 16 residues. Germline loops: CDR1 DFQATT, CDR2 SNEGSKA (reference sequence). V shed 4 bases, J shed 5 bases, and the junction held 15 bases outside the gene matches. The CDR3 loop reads CSATYPLGGRLDTQYF. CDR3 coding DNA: TGCAGTGCTACCTACCCACTTGGCGGGAGATTAGATACGCAGTATTTT.

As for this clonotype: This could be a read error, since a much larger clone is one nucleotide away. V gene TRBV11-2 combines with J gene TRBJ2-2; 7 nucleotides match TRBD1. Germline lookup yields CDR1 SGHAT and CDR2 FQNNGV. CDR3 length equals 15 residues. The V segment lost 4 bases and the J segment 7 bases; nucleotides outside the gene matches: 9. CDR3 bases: TGTGCCAGCAGCTCCTGGGACAGACCCGACGGGGAGCTGTTTTTT. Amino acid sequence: CASSSWDRPDGELFF.

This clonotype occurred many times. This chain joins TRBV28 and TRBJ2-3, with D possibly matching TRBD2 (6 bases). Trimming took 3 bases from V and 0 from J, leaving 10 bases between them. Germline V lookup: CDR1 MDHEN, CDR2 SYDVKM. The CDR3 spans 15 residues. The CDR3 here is CASSFVAASTDTQYF. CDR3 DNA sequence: TGTGCCAGCAGTTTTGTAGCGGCCAGCACAGATACGCAGTATTTT. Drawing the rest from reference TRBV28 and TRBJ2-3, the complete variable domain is DVKVTQSSRYLVKRTGEKVFLECVQDMDHENMFWYRQDPGLGLRLIYFSYDVKMKEKGDIPEGYSVSREKKERFSLILESASTNQTSMYLCASSFVAASTDTQYFGPGTRLTVL.

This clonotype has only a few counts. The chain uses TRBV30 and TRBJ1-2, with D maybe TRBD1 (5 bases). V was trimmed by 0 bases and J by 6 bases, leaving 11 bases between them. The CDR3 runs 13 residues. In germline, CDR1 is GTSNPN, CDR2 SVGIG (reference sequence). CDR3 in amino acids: CAWSVQAVNGYTF. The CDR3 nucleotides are TGTGCCTGGAGTGTACAGGCAGTAAATGGCTACACCTTC.

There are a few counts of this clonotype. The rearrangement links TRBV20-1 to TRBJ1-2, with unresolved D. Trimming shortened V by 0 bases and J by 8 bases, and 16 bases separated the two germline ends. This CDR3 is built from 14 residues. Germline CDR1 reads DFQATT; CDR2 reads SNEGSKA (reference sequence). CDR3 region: CSARDSRGVSGYTF. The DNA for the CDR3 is TGCAGTGCTAGAGATAGTCGGGGAGTCTCAGGCTACACCTTC.

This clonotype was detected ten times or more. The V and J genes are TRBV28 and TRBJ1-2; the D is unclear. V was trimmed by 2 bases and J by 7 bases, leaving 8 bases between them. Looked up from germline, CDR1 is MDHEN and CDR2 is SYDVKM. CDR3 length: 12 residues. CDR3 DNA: TGTGCCAGCAGTTTAACGGCGAGTGGCTACACCTTC. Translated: CASSLTASGYTF.

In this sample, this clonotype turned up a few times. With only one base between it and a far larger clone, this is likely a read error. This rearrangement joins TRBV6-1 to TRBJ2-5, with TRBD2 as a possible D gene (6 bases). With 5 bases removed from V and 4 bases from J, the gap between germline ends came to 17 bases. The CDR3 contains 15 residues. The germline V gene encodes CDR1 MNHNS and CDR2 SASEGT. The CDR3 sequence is CASSHGETRRETQYF. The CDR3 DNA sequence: TGTGCCAGCAGTCACGGGGAGACTAGGCGAGAGACCCAGTACTTC.

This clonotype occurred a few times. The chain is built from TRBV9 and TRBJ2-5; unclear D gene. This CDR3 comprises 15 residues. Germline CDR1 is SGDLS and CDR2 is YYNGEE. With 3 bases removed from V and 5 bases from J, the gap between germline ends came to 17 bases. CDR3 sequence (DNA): TGTGCCAGCAGCGCCGGACCAACCCGGAGTGAGACCCAGTACTTC. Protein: CASSAGPTRSETQYF.

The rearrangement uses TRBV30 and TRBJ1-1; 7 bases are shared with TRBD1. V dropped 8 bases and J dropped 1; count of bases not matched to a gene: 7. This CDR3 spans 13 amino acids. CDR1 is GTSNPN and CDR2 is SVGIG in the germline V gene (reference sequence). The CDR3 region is CASKTGANTEAFF. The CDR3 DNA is TGTGCCAGCAAAACAGGGGCGAACACTGAAGCTTTCTTT.

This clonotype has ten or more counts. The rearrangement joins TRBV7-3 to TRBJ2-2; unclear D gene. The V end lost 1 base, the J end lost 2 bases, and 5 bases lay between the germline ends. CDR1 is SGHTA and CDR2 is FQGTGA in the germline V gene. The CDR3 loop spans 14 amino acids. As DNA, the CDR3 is TGTGCCAGCAGCTTAAGCTTAAACACCGGGGAGCTGTTTTTT. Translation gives CASSLSLNTGELFF.

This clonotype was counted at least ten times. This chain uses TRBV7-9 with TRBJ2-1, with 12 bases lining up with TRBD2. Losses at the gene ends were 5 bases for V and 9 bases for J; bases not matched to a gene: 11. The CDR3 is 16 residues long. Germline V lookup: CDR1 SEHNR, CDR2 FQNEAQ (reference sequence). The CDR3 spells CASSPPSGRALSEQFF. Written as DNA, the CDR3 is TGTGCCAGCAGCCCCCCTAGCGGGAGGGCCCTAAGTGAGCAGTTCTTC.

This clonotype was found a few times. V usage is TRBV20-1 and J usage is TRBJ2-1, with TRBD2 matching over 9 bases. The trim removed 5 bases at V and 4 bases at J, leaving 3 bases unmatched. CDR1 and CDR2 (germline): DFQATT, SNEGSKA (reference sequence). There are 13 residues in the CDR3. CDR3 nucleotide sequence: TGCAGTGCTGGCGGGAGGGTGTACAATGAGCAGTTCTTC. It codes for CSAGGRVYNEQFF.